This TCR beta chain was recorded in a study of T cells in Graves' hyperthyroidism and ophthalmopathy (dated by TCRdb to between 2019 and 2020). Background for the entire study: To identify distinguishing TCR V-J signatures, a discovery cohort of some 100 patients was used, comprising 40 to 45 with Graves' ophthalmopathy and around 60 with stable Graves' hyperthyroidism. Prospective prediction of ophthalmopathy was tested in an independent validation cohort consisting of 18 hyperthyroidism patients and 15 to 17 patients who later progressed to ophthalmopathy. The roughly 100 discovery patients were randomly divided into training and test sets at a 7:3 ratio. Thyroid tissue and blood T-cell repertoires from about 6 Graves' hyperthyroidism patients were also compared in the study. Once sampling was done, hyperthyroidism patients were given methimazole at a starting dose of 30 mg daily, whereas ophthalmopathy patients were given high-dose intravenous methylprednisolone. According to the paper, TCR Vbeta CDR3 sequencing was carried out on around 140 peripheral blood samples, which came from some 41 ophthalmopathy, 75 or so hyperthyroidism and 17 progressor patients.

Via the germline V gene, CDR1 is SGHTA and CDR2 FQGNSA. The CDR3 spans 15 residues, from the cysteine through the phenylalanine. Only the CDR3 DNA stays, 45 bases, in frame from base 1. The TCR beta CDR3 regions were amplified from the RNA transcripts. The TCR CDR3 was subjected to a first round of RT-PCR using the HTBI primer set and the Qiagen OneStep RT-PCR kit. The libraries were constructed in a second round of multiplex PCR and then size-selected and purified. Sequencing of the libraries was done on an Illumina HiSeq2000 using paired-end 100 bp reads. As for the original processing: SOAPnuke was used to process the raw data, throwing out any read that contained adapters or uncalled bases, had a mean Phred below 15, or lacked an exact constant-primer or identifier match. High-quality paired reads were merged with COPE v1.2.5, and unique nucleotide sequences were defined as clonotypes. MiTCR v1.1 was used to align the clonotypes against IMGT TRBV, TRBD and TRBJ reference segments. The analysis included only V-J combinations with a frequency above 0.0001, which together covered approximately 99% of the repertoires. The TCS score was defined as the ratio of F50 (clonal expansion) to E x V (chaos), calculated using BLOSUM62-based TCRdist between CDR3 peptides within each V-J. Welch's t-statistics and random forest reduced roughly 500 V-J features to roughly 13, which were used in a naive Bayes classifier (R e1071). The public reads were run again by TCRdb, first through fastp at Q25 and then through MiXCR, and only productive beta chains were kept. When rows share a CDR3 protein, they turn into one entry using the most common DNA and genes. The V and J calls shown here were made by TCRdb, not taken from the authors' results. In all, the sample holds approximately 590,000 distinct CDR3 sequences, and 46% of those were seen once. Roughly 8.2% of the sample is in the top ten clones.

A patient counted as having stable Graves' hyperthyroidism if no progression to ophthalmopathy occurred over 18 months of follow-up. Hyperthyroidism patients were aged 18 to 65 years and newly diagnosed, with disease duration of less than 2 months. Patients with uncontrolled infections, other autoimmune diseases, pregnancy or lactation were excluded. Clinical symptoms, serum thyroxine and TRAb, thyroid ultrasound, and orbital computed tomography formed the basis for the diagnoses. Trizol reagent was used to extract total RNA, and RNA quality was then checked on an Agilent 2100 Bioanalyzer. The paper as a whole reports these results and caveats: Sample size was not statistically predetermined, and investigators were not blinded to group allocation. Most expanded thyroid clonotypes (frequency above 0.001) were also detected in blood, a finding suggesting that blood repertoires may reflect thyroid immune responses. In validation, the model predicted progression to ophthalmopathy a median of around six months before onset, with over 60% sensitivity and about 75% specificity. A model built on a 13 V-J signature distinguished ophthalmopathy from stable hyperthyroidism, reaching over 85% sensitivity and 81% to 83% specificity in cross-validation and 80%/75% in testing.

A word on this clonotype: Its recognized antigen is unknown. A junction end diverges from the germline sequence, so it may reflect a read error.

This receptor chain uses TRBV7-2 and TRBJ2-7; a tentative D call is TRBD1 (6 bases match). The sequencing sample was made of peripheral blood or thyroid tissue (not recorded which). The sequence came from a woman aged 18-29 years with Graves' hyperthyroidism. Donor details come from another sample of the same person, matched by shared clones. The CDR3 region has the sequence CASSQEGESYYEQYF. The DNA sequence is TGCGCCAGCAGCCAAGAGGGGGAGTCCTACTACGAGCAGTACTTC.